The rows below give T cell receptor beta chains drawn from one sample of a study of OX40 agonist ivuxolimab in advanced cancers. Here immunoSEQ multiplex PCR was the method, and the copy in TCRdb shows in-frame clones only, minus some. This sample has tens of thousands of clones, with approximately 85% found just once. The starting material was CD4+ or CD8+ T cells sorted from blood, obtained in a trial of the OX40 agonist ivuxolimab. These receptors were obtained from an adult with an advanced solid tumor such as melanoma, head and neck, liver or kidney cancer. Both conserved end residues are part of each CDR3. The order of the fields is J gene, D gene, V gene, clone size, CDR3 DNA, CDR3 protein. The D gene is left open where the match is weak. Clone size is stated in some rows and not others, as once, few, many or a class when expanded.

>TRBJ1-2|.|TRBV4-3|.
TGCGCCAGCAGCCAAGAACTTTCCCATAACTATGGCTACACCTTC
CASSQELSHNYGYTF
>TRBJ1-2|.|TRBV7-2|.
TGTGCCAGCAGCTTATCTCCGGTCTCACACGGCTACACCTTC
CASSLSPVSHGYTF
>TRBJ2-5|TRBD1|TRBV18|once
TGTGCCAGCTCCCCCGGACAGGGGGCCGGAGAGACCCAGTACTTC
CASSPGQGAGETQYF
>TRBJ1-5|.|TRBV19|.
TGTGCCAGTAGTACCTTACCAGTTATCGGCAATCAGCCCCAGCATTTT
CASSTLPVIGNQPQHF
>TRBJ2-6|.|TRBV6-1|.
TGTGCCAGCAGTGGGCAGAGCTCTGGGGCCAACGTCCTGACTTTC
CASSGQSSGANVLTF
>TRBJ2-1|.|TRBV2|.
TGTGCCAGCACTCTAAGGGCAGGGCTCGTTTACAATGAGCAGTTCTTC
CASTLRAGLVYNEQFF
>TRBJ2-3|.|TRBV27|.
TGTGCCAGCAGATTCTCCCAGCTCACAGATACGCAGTATTTT
CASRFSQLTDTQYF
>TRBJ2-7|TRBD1|TRBV2|.
TGTGCCAGCAGGATCGACAGGGGACCTTACGAGCAGTACTTC
CASRIDRGPYEQYF
>TRBJ2-7|TRBD1|TRBV27|.
TGTGCCACCGCCCGGACCGGGACAGGGAGCTACGAGCAGTACTTC
CATARTGTGSYEQYF
>TRBJ2-2|.|TRBV19|.
TGTGCCTCCCTTTTGTCCGGGGAGCTGTTTTTT
CASLLSGELFF
>TRBJ1-4|.|TRBV28|.
TGTGCCAGCAGTACCTCCGTAGGTCTGGGTGAAAAACTGTTTTTT
CASSTSVGLGEKLFF
>TRBJ2-1|TRBD2|TRBV12-5|.
TGTGCTAGTGGTTTGGTACTTGTTAGCGGGAGGGCCGCTGAGCAGTTCTTC
CASGLVLVSGRAAEQFF
>TRBJ2-1|.|TRBV2|.
TGTGCCAGCAGCCCCGGACAGTTTAATGAGCAGTTCTTC
CASSPGQFNEQFF
>TRBJ2-7|TRBD1|TRBV5-5|.
TGTGCCAGCAGCTTGGATGGACAGGGATTCTACGAGCAGTACTTC
CASSLDGQGFYEQYF
>TRBJ2-1|TRBD1|TRBV28|.
TGTGCCAGCAGTTCCCAAGCTGACAGGGAGAAAGGTGAGCAGTTCTTC
CASSSQADREKGEQFF
>TRBJ2-3|TRBD2|TRBV7-9|.
TGTGCCAGCAGCTCGCTAGCGGGAGGCACAGATACGCAGTATTTT
CASSSLAGGTDTQYF
>TRBJ2-7|.|TRBV30|.
TGTGCCTGGAGTGCAGGGGTCGCGCAGTACTTC
CAWSAGVAQYF
>TRBJ2-2|.|TRBV28|.
TGTGCCAGCAGTTTCGGTCAGAACACCGGGGAGCTGTTTTTT
CASSFGQNTGELFF
>TRBJ1-1|TRBD1|TRBV29-1|.
TGCAGCGTTGAAGGACAGGGGCTCACTGAAGCTTTCTTT
CSVEGQGLTEAFF
>TRBJ2-1|.|TRBV6-1|.
TGTGCCAGCGGGTCTCGGGGGTCCTACAATGAGCAGTTCTTC
CASGSRGSYNEQFF
>TRBJ2-7|TRBD1|TRBV7-9|few
TGTGCCAGCAGCTCCCGGGACAGGGGAGGCTACGAGCAGTACTTC
CASSSRDRGGYEQYF
>TRBJ2-7|.|TRBV7-2|.
TGTGCCAGCAGCTTCCGCTCTGAAACCTACGAGCAGTACTTC
CASSFRSETYEQYF
>TRBJ2-7|TRBD1|TRBV29-1|.
TGCAGCGTTGTACGAGACAGGGGGCTAAGAGAGCAGTACTTC
CSVVRDRGLREQYF
>TRBJ1-3|.|TRBV5-1|few
TGCGCCAGCAGCTTGTCTGGGGGGAACTCTGGAAACACCATATATTTT
CASSLSGGNSGNTIYF
>TRBJ2-6|.|TRBV20-1|.
TGCAGTGCTCCTAGGGCCAACGTCCTGACTTTC
CSAPRANVLTF
>TRBJ1-1|.|TRBV10-3|.
TGTGCCATCAGCCAGATGAACACTGAAGCTTTCTTT
CAISQMNTEAFF
>TRBJ1-2|.|TRBV5-6|.
TGTGCCAGCAGCTTGACAGGGACGTTCGGCTACACCTTC
CASSLTGTFGYTF
>TRBJ2-2|.|TRBV19|.
TGTGCCAGTAGATTGGACTGGGCCGGGGAGCTGTTTTTT
CASRLDWAGELFF
>TRBJ2-7|TRBD1|TRBV19|.
TGTGCCAGTAGTCCAGGACAGGGGAGGACCTACGAGCAGTACTTC
CASSPGQGRTYEQYF
>TRBJ2-3|TRBD2|TRBV29-1|.
TGCAGCGTTTTTGGGGCGGGAGGCCGCACAGATACGCAGTATTTT
CSVFGAGGRTDTQYF
>TRBJ2-5|TRBD2|TRBV2|.
TGTGCCAGCAGTGAAGAAGCGGGGGGGCCTTTGAAGGAGACCCAGTACTTC
CASSEEAGGPLKETQYF
>TRBJ2-7|.|TRBV7-8|few
TGTGCCAGCAGCACCAGGGCGGAATCCTACGAGCAGTACTTC
CASSTRAESYEQYF
>TRBJ2-7|TRBD1|TRBV10-1|.
TGCGCCAGTTACCGGGACAGGGAAACCTACGAGCAGTACTTC
CASYRDRETYEQYF
>TRBJ2-4|.|TRBV19|.
TGTGCCAGTAGAGGGCTAGCCAAAAACATTCAGTACTTC
CASRGLAKNIQYF
>TRBJ1-2|TRBD1|TRBV6-5|.
TGTGCCAGCAGTTCTCTAAGGGACAGGGGAGGTGGCTACACCTTC
CASSSLRDRGGGYTF
>TRBJ1-4|.|TRBV28|.
TGTGCCAGCAGTTCCGGGACACCAGCAACTAATGAAAAACTGTTTTTT
CASSSGTPATNEKLFF
>TRBJ2-3|TRBD2|TRBV10-3|.
TGTGCCATCGCTCCCGGGGTTGGGACTAGCGGGGGTGGGACAGATACGCAGTATTTT
CAIAPGVGTSGGGTDTQYF
>TRBJ1-1|.|TRBV19|few
TGTGCCAGTAGTATAGTGACAGTTGGTGGGGAAGCTTTCTTT
CASSIVTVGGEAFF
>TRBJ1-1|.|TRBV27|.
TGTGCCAGCAAAATAAACCAGGGAACCAACACTGAAGCTTTCTTT
CASKINQGTNTEAFF
>TRBJ1-4|TRBD1|TRBV18|.
TGTGCCAGCTCACCCGAACAGGGGGATGAAAAACTGTTTTTT
CASSPEQGDEKLFF
>TRBJ2-5|.|TRBV30|once
TGTGCCTGGAGTGGTGAAGGGACCCAGTACTTC
CAWSGEGTQYF
>TRBJ1-1|TRBD1|TRBV9|.
TGTGCCAGCAGCGTAGGTTTACAGGGGTTGAACACTGAAGCTTTCTTT
CASSVGLQGLNTEAFF
>TRBJ1-4|TRBD1|TRBV2|once
TGTGCCAGCAGTGATCAGGGGGCAACTAATGAAAAACTGTTTTTT
CASSDQGATNEKLFF
>TRBJ2-1|TRBD2|TRBV11-2|.
TGTGCCAGCAGCCCCCGACTAGCGGGAGTAATCAATGAGCAGTTCTTC
CASSPRLAGVINEQFF
>TRBJ1-1|.|TRBV5-1|.
TGCGCCAGCAGCTACCCGGGACTTAACACTGAAGCTTTCTTT
CASSYPGLNTEAFF
>TRBJ2-2|.|TRBV4-1|.
TGCGCCAGCAGCCAAGATTGGGGCAGACGTACCGGGGAGCTGTTTTTT
CASSQDWGRRTGELFF
>TRBJ2-5|.|TRBV7-9|.
TGTGCCAGCAGCCCACAAGAGACCCAGTACTTC
CASSPQETQYF
>TRBJ1-5|.|TRBV2|once
TGTGCCAGCAGTGACCCGGGAGATACAAATCAGCCCCAGCATTTT
CASSDPGDTNQPQHF
>TRBJ2-2|TRBD1|TRBV10-3|.
TGTGCCATCAGGACGGGACAGGGAGCCGGGGAGCTGTTTTTT
CAIRTGQGAGELFF
>TRBJ1-1|TRBD1|TRBV7-2|.
TGTGCCAGCAGCTTGGGGGACAGGGTCCCGTCGTTTTCTGAAGCTTTCTTT
CASSLGDRVPSFSEAFF
>TRBJ2-2|TRBD2|TRBV5-1|.
TGCGCCAGCAGCCCCCCGACTAGCGGGAGTACCGGGGAGCTGTTTTTT
CASSPPTSGSTGELFF
>TRBJ2-1|TRBD1|TRBV6-5|.
TGTGCCAGCAGAATGGACAGGGAAGTCAATGAGCAGTTCTTC
CASRMDREVNEQFF
>TRBJ1-2|.|TRBV6-1|.
TGTGCCAGCAGTGTTACGGACGGATATGGCTACACCTTC
CASSVTDGYGYTF
>TRBJ1-5|TRBD1|TRBV16|.
TGTGCCAGTAGCCAAACGGCAACAGGGGGAGGGCAGCCCCAGCATTTT
CASSQTATGGGQPQHF
>TRBJ2-3|.|TRBV11-3|.
TGTGCCAGCAGCCATAGCACAGATACGCAGTATTTT
CASSHSTDTQYF